The rows below give T cell receptor beta chains drawn from one sample of a study of beta chain features in type 1 diabetes. The repertoire was sequenced with immunoSEQ multiplex PCR; TCRdb's copy has only in-frame clones and lacks some. Among hundreds of thousands of clones listed, about 10% were seen once. Specimen: naive CD4+ T cells from blood. These receptors came from a woman between 18 and 29 years old in good health. The CDR3 runs from the conserved cysteine through the conserved F or W. The order of the fields is D gene, V gene, J gene, clone size, CDR3 protein, CDR3 DNA. D genes are given only for firm matches. Where a row states a size, it is once, few, many or the class of an expanded clone; other rows omit it.

NA	TRBV4-3	TRBJ1-5	NA	CASSQDVGGPQHF	TGCGCCAGCAGCCAAGATGTCGGGGGACCCCAGCATTTT
TRBD1	TRBV13	TRBJ2-1	many	CASSGTGVGNEQFF	TGTGCCAGCAGCGGGACAGGGGTGGGGAATGAGCAGTTCTTC
TRBD1	TRBV5-4	TRBJ1-2	NA	CASSLTGSDGYTF	TGTGCCAGCAGCCTGACAGGGTCCGATGGCTACACCTTC
NA	TRBV30	TRBJ1-2	few	CAWSPTGSNYGYTF	TGTGCCTGGAGTCCGACAGGCTCTAACTATGGCTACACCTTC
TRBD2	TRBV10-2	TRBJ2-5	few	CASRAGGQETQYF	TGCGCCAGCAGAGCGGGAGGCCAAGAGACCCAGTACTTC
TRBD1	TRBV6-5	TRBJ2-5	few	CASRKAGTGPETQYF	TGTGCCAGCAGGAAGGCCGGGACAGGGCCAGAGACCCAGTACTTC
NA	TRBV30	TRBJ1-1	few	CAWSSPRQGFRFLGRNTEAFF	TGTGCCTGGAGTTCCCCAAGGCAGGGATTTAGATTTCTGGGGAGGAACACTGAAGCTTTCTTT
NA	TRBV7-9	TRBJ1-5	many	CASSPDGDQPQHF	TGTGCCAGCAGCCCGGACGGAGATCAGCCCCAGCATTTT
TRBD2	TRBV14	TRBJ2-5	NA	CASSQAGRPLETQYF	TGTGCCAGCAGTCAAGCGGGACGGCCGTTGGAGACCCAGTACTTC
NA	TRBV13	TRBJ2-5	NA	CASSSRAMQETQYF	TGTGCCAGCAGCTCTAGGGCGATGCAAGAGACCCAGTACTTC
TRBD2	TRBV14	TRBJ2-1	NA	CASSQRTGTSGRNEQFF	TGTGCCAGCAGCCAACGGACCGGGACTAGCGGCAGGAATGAGCAGTTCTTC
TRBD2	TRBV4-2	TRBJ2-3	few	CASSGLAGGTDTQYF	TGTGCCAGCAGCGGGTTAGCGGGGGGCACAGATACGCAGTATTTT
NA	TRBV27	TRBJ2-6	NA	CASSPLGGANVLTF	TGTGCCAGCAGTCCCCTAGGTGGGGCCAACGTCCTGACTTTC
NA	TRBV4-2	TRBJ1-1	few	CASSQAPEAFF	TGTGCCAGCAGCCAAGCCCCTGAAGCTTTCTTT
NA	TRBV5-6	TRBJ1-2	few	CASSSADYGYTF	TGTGCCAGCAGCTCGGCGGATTATGGCTACACCTTC
NA	TRBV9	TRBJ2-1	few	CASSVEVRHYEQFF	TGTGCCAGCAGCGTAGAGGTACGGCACTATGAGCAGTTCTTC
TRBD1	TRBV30	TRBJ1-1	NA	CAWGADRERTEAFF	TGTGCCTGGGGGGCTGACAGGGAGAGAACTGAAGCTTTCTTT
NA	TRBV20-1	TRBJ2-1	NA	CSASRGDEQFF	TGCAGTGCTTCGAGGGGCGATGAGCAGTTCTTC
TRBD1	TRBV29-1	TRBJ2-1	few	CSVRVDRDKQFF	TGCAGCGTGCGAGTTGACAGGGATAAGCAGTTCTTC
TRBD1	TRBV29-1	TRBJ2-2	NA	CSVPKGQGFSGELFF	TGCAGCGTTCCAAAGGGACAGGGATTCTCCGGGGAGCTGTTTTTT
NA	TRBV20-1	TRBJ2-5	few	CSARTETQYF	TGCAGTGCTAGGACGGAGACCCAGTACTTC
NA	TRBV4-2	TRBJ2-1	few	CASSQGLSPRYNEQFF	TGTGCCAGCAGCCAGGGCCTTTCTCCGAGGTACAATGAGCAGTTCTTC
NA	TRBV10-3	TRBJ2-1	few	CAISAGTQYNEQFF	TGTGCCATCAGTGCGGGGACACAATACAATGAGCAGTTCTTC
TRBD1	TRBV2	TRBJ2-3	NA	CASRDGTGTDTQYF	TGTGCCAGCAGGGACGGGACAGGGACAGATACGCAGTATTTT
NA	TRBV7-2	TRBJ2-1	few	CASSFETGHNEQFF	TGTGCCAGCAGCTTCGAGACAGGCCACAATGAGCAGTTCTTC
NA	TRBV7-2	TRBJ2-3	NA	CASSLSHRSGIHRTDTQYF	TGTGCCAGCAGCCTGTCTCACCGTAGCGGAATCCACCGCACAGATACGCAGTATTTT
NA	TRBV6-1	TRBJ2-3	NA	CASSALAGIGGDTQYF	TGTGCCAGCAGTGCGCTCGCAGGGATTGGGGGAGATACGCAGTATTTT
NA	TRBV25-1	TRBJ2-3	NA	CASSGTVSTDTQYF	TGTGCCAGCAGTGGGACAGTGAGCACAGATACGCAGTATTTT
TRBD1	TRBV23-1	TRBJ2-7	NA	CVSSQSSLDRGVSYEQYF	TGCGTCAGCAGTCAATCATCTTTAGACAGGGGAGTTTCCTACGAGCAGTACTTC
TRBD1	TRBV28	TRBJ2-6	NA	CASSKEGAGANVLTF	TGTGCCAGCAGCAAAGAGGGGGCCGGGGCCAACGTCCTGACTTTC
TRBD1	TRBV4-2	TRBJ1-2	NA	CASSHELGGNYGYTF	TGTGCCAGCAGCCACGAACTAGGGGGCAACTATGGCTACACCTTC
NA	TRBV14	TRBJ2-3	few	CASSLRMVSSTDTQYF	TGTGCCAGCAGCCTCAGAATGGTTTCTAGCACAGATACGCAGTATTTT